Following are 29 T cell receptor beta chains from one sample sequenced in a study of T-cell reconstitution after alpha-beta-depleted transplantation in children. The library targeted TCRbeta and was prepared with unique molecular identifiers. TCRdb reanalysed the PCR reads using MiXCR and keeps one entry per CDR3 protein. The repertoire holds approximately 980,000 distinct CDR3 sequences, with about 30% as singletons. The sequencing here drew on PBMCs, mostly from graft donor cells, taken 360 days after TCRalphabeta/CD19-depleted stem cell transplant. These receptors came from a boy younger than two who had a stem cell transplant for SCID, so the T cells may come from the graft donor.

This chain joins TRBV12-3 or TRBV12-4 and TRBJ1-1; D call uncertain. The CDR3 runs to 13 residues. The V and J ends lost 3 bases and 5 bases respectively, with 10 bases between them. The CDR3 sequence: CASSFGRRTEAFF. CDR3 sequence (DNA): TGTGCCAGCAGTTTCGGGAGGCGGACTGAAGCTTTCTTT.

This clonotype was counted ten times or more. The CDR3, as DNA: TGCGCCAGCAGCCCGACTAGCTCACAGACCCAGTACTTC. It translates to CASSPTSSQTQYF. The chain uses TRBV5-1 and TRBJ2-5; 7 bases fit TRBD2. The CDR3 runs 13 residues. Losses at the gene ends were 4 bases for V and 6 bases for J; bases not matched to a gene: 6. Germline-derived CDR1 and CDR2 are SGHRS and YFSETQ. Using reference TRBV5-1 and TRBJ2-5 for the parts outside the CDR3, the full variable domain is KAGVTQTPRYLIKTRGQQVTLSCSPISGHRSVSWYQQTPGQGLQFLFEYFSETQRNKGNFPGRFSGRQFSNSRSEMNVSTLELGDSALYLCASSPTSSQTQYFGPGTRLLVL.

This clonotype was counted between two and nine times. The chain employs TRBV5-5 and TRBJ2-1; D may be TRBD2 (5 bases). The V end lost 0 bases, the J end lost 9 bases, and 16 bases lay between the germline ends. Germline V lookup: CDR1 SGHKS, CDR2 YYEKEE (reference sequence). This CDR3 has 15 amino acids. The CDR3 sequence: CASSLEGGSFGEQFF. CDR3 DNA: TGTGCCAGCAGCTTGGAAGGTGGGAGCTTCGGTGAGCAGTTCTTC. Filled out from reference TRBV5-5 and TRBJ2-1, the complete variable domain reads DAGVTQSPTHLIKTRGQQVTLRCSPISGHKSVSWYQQVLGQGPQFIFQYYEKEERGRGNFPDRFSARQFPNYSSELNVNALLLGDSALYLCASSLEGGSFGEQFFGPGTRLTVL.

This clonotype was counted a few times. V usage is TRBV24-1 and J usage is TRBJ2-1; D call uncertain. The CDR3 totals 15 residues. The germline V gene has CDR1 KGHDR and CDR2 SFDVKD. V was shortened by 5 bases and J by 4 bases, with 14 bases between the two germline ends. DNA of the CDR3: TGTGCCACCAGTGCTTCCTCAGCCCAGTACAATGAGCAGTTCTTC. Amino acids: CATSASSAQYNEQFF.

This clonotype was seen a handful of times. The chain employs TRBV5-1 and TRBJ2-1; possibly TRBD2 for D (6 bases). This CDR3 region has 17 residues. Per the germline V gene, CDR1 is SGHRS and CDR2 is YFSETQ. V shed 4 bases and J shed 5 bases, with 22 bases lying between them. The CDR3 DNA reads as TGCGCCAGCAGCCGCCGGCGGGGATTTAAGCCCGACAATGAGCAGTTCTTC. This sequence encodes CASSRRRGFKPDNEQFF.

This clonotype was counted at least ten times. CDR3: CASTSTGTGELFF. In DNA, the CDR3 is TGTGCCAGCACCTCCACAGGCACCGGGGAGCTGTTTTTT. The rearrangement joins TRBV3-1 to TRBJ2-2; weak D call: TRBD1 (5 bases). The CDR3 totals 13 residues. The V gene's germline CDR1 is LGHDT and CDR2 YNNKEL (reference sequence). The V gene lost 7 bases and the J gene lost 4 bases, with 10 bases spanning the gap.

The chain is built from TRBV5-1 and TRBJ2-1, with 8 bases that match TRBD2. The V gene end was trimmed by 1 base and the J gene end by 5 bases; junction bases not matched to a gene: 5. In germline, CDR1 is SGHRS, CDR2 YFSETQ. The CDR3 extends over 15 amino acids. For the CDR3, the DNA is TGCGCCAGCAGCTTGATCGGCGGGGGGAACAATGAGCAGTTCTTC. Its protein is CASSLIGGGNNEQFF.

The gene calls are TRBV4-3 and TRBJ1-3; D ambiguous. This CDR3 is built from 17 residues. Germline-derived CDR1 and CDR2 are LGHNA and YSLEER. V was shortened by 6 bases and J by 1 base, with 19 bases between the two germline ends. The CDR3 sequence: CASSHLGLDVSGNTIYF. Written as DNA, the CDR3 is TGCGCCAGCAGTCACTTAGGTCTGGATGTATCTGGAAACACCATATATTTT.

This sequence joins TRBV20-1 and TRBJ2-1; the D call may be TRBD1 or TRBD2 (5 bases each). Trimming pared 6 bases from V and 7 bases from J, leaving 16 bases between. The CDR3 is 13 residues long. Germline V gene lookup returns CDR1 DFQATT and CDR2 SNEGSKA (reference sequence). CDR3 coding DNA: TGCAGTGCCCGGGGCCCTACACAAAATGAGCAGTTCTTC. Translation gives CSARGPTQNEQFF.

The CDR3 nucleotides read TGTGCCAGCAGTGAGGGTCACCAGACCCCGCAGTACTTC. This gives the protein CASSEGHQTPQYF. The V and J genes are TRBV25-1 and TRBJ2-7, with no clear D. V was clipped by 3 bases and J by 9 bases, with 15 bases between them. The CDR3 consists of 13 residues. CDR1 is MGHDK, CDR2 SYGVNS, per germline.

The sample holds a few counts of this clonotype. The chain is built from TRBV15 and TRBJ2-5, with D possibly matching TRBD2 (6 bases). Germline loops: CDR1 LNHNV, CDR2 YYDKDF (reference sequence). The CDR3 sequence is 15 residues long. Deletions cut 1 base from V and 5 bases from J, with 14 bases between. The CDR3 nucleotides read TGTGCCACCAGCAGAGCTTTTAGGGAGGAGGAGACCCAGTACTTC. It codes for CATSRAFREEETQYF. The complete variable domain, with remaining parts taken from reference TRBV15 and TRBJ2-5, reads DAMVIQNPRYQVTQFGKPVTLSCSQTLNHNVMYWYQQKSSQAPKLLFHYYDKDFNNEADTPDNFQSRRPNTSFCFLDIRSPGLGDTAMYLCATSRAFREEETQYFGPGTRLLVL.

This clonotype was picked up a small number of times. The V call is TRBV4-3, the J call TRBJ2-1; TRBD2 agrees at 8 bases. This CDR3 region has 17 residues. The germline V gene encodes CDR1 LGHNA and CDR2 YSLEER. Unmatched junction bases numbered 11, after V lost 4 bases and J lost 3 bases. As DNA, the CDR3 is TGCGCCAGCAGCCCAAGGAGGGGCGGGGGGCTCTACAATGAGCAGTTCTTC. This codes for CASSPRRGGGLYNEQFF.

The gene calls are TRBV7-9 and TRBJ1-1; D gene ambiguous. This CDR3 is 14 amino acids long. In germline, CDR1 is SEHNR, CDR2 FQNEAQ (reference sequence). With 1 base removed from V and 6 bases from J, the gap between germline ends came to 12 bases. For the CDR3, the DNA is TGTGCCAGCAGCTTAGTAGTTAGTACTTCTGAAGCTTTCTTT. This encodes CASSLVVSTSEAFF.

This chain connects TRBV14 to TRBJ2-3; D may be TRBD2 (6 bases). V was trimmed by 4 bases and J by 3 bases, leaving 20 bases between them. Germline CDR1 SGHDN, CDR2 FVKESK. This CDR3 comprises 17 residues. CDR3 in DNA: TGTGCCAGCAGCCCGACGGCGGGGCTAGAATGGACAGATACGCAGTATTTT. The encoded protein is CASSPTAGLEWTDTQYF.

The chain carries TRBV5-5 and TRBJ1-3; TRBD1 might be the D (6 bases). Deletions cut 4 bases from V and 0 bases from J, with 11 bases between. Germline CDR1 SGHKS, CDR2 YYEKEE (reference sequence). This CDR3 spans 15 amino acids. In DNA, the CDR3 is TGTGCCAGCAGCCACACGGGGGCCTCTGGAAACACCATATATTTT. Translating it yields CASSHTGASGNTIYF.

The chain employs TRBV12-3 or TRBV12-4 and TRBJ2-3; D call uncertain. The CDR3 covers 15 residues. The V end was cut by 5 bases, the J end by 6 bases, with 18 bases between. The CDR3 DNA is TGTGCCAGCAGTACCACGACATCCTTCGCGGATACGCAGTATTTT. It specifies CASSTTTSFADTQYF.

This clonotype was observed many times. The rearrangement links TRBV5-1 to TRBJ2-3; 9 nucleotides line up with TRBD1. CDR1 is SGHRS and CDR2 is YFSETQ in the germline V gene. The CDR3 contains 16 residues. J was trimmed by 4 bases and V by 3 bases; bases with no gene match: 9. CDR3 nucleotide sequence: TGCGCCAGCAGCTCCCGGACAGGGGAGGCCTCAGATACGCAGTATTTT. Translation: CASSSRTGEASDTQYF.

The chain uses TRBV7-3 and TRBJ2-5; unclear D gene. The V and J ends lost 5 bases and 5 bases respectively, with 12 bases between them. The CDR3 runs to 13 residues. Germline V gene sequence: CDR1 SGHTA, CDR2 FQGTGA. The CDR3 protein is CASSPYSRETQYF. CDR3 DNA: TGTGCCAGCAGCCCGTATAGTAGGGAGACCCAGTACTTC.

This clonotype appeared a few times. This rearrangement joins TRBV5-6 to TRBJ2-1; no definite D call. V shed 1 base and J shed 6 bases, with 17 bases lying between them. There are 16 residues in the CDR3. Germline values: CDR1 SGHDT, CDR2 YYEEEE. The CDR3: CASSLKGSWVINEQFF. In DNA form, the CDR3 reads TGTGCCAGCAGCTTGAAGGGCTCCTGGGTGATCAATGAGCAGTTCTTC.

The chain is built from TRBV20-1 and TRBJ1-1; TRBD1 might be the D (5 bases). Germline V gene lookup returns CDR1 DFQATT and CDR2 SNEGSKA (reference sequence). This CDR3 spans 11 amino acids. The CDR3: CSLRQIDEAFF. DNA for the CDR3: TGCAGCCTGAGACAGATTGATGAAGCTTTCTTT.

The rearrangement joins TRBV6-5 to TRBJ2-3; D gene ambiguous. The CDR3 has 14 amino acids. V lost 0 bases and J 2 bases, leaving 6 bases between the germline ends. Germline loops: CDR1 MNHEY, CDR2 SVGAGI. In nucleotides, the CDR3 is TGTGCCAGCAGTTACTCCCCCCACACAGATACGCAGTATTTT. It is translated as CASSYSPHTDTQYF.

The chain combines TRBV9 with TRBJ2-1; D remains ambiguous. Germline V gives CDR1 SGDLS, CDR2 YYNGEE. Trimming pared 0 bases from V and 9 bases from J, leaving 16 bases between. This CDR3 has 15 residues. DNA of the CDR3: TGTGCCAGCAGCGTAGTCGTCGGGCCTGTGGGTGAGCAGTTCTTC. It translates to CASSVVVGPVGEQFF.

This clonotype was observed a few times. The chain employs TRBV20-1 and TRBJ1-1, with TRBD1 matching over 7 bases. Germline-derived CDR1 and CDR2 are DFQATT and SNEGSKA (reference sequence). CDR3 size: 13 residues. DNA for the CDR3: TGCAACTCATACAGGGGTAAGAACACTGAAGCTTTCTTT. The encoded protein is CNSYRGKNTEAFF.

The rearrangement links TRBV7-9 to TRBJ2-1; weak D call: TRBD2 (5 bases). The CDR3 runs to 16 residues. From germline, CDR1 is SEHNR and CDR2 FQNEAQ (reference sequence). With 2 bases removed from V and 2 bases from J, the gap between germline ends came to 13 bases. The CDR3 DNA follows: TGTGCCAGCAGCTTACAGGCCCGGACTGCCTACAATGAGCAGTTCTTC. Amino acid sequence: CASSLQARTAYNEQFF.

This clonotype occurred a few times. The chain carries TRBV20-1 and TRBJ1-6; TRBD1 matches at 7 bases. Germline CDR1 DFQATT, CDR2 SNEGSKA (reference sequence). V lost 5 bases to trimming and J lost 4 bases; unmatched junction nucleotides: 11. CDR3 length equals 16 residues. CDR3 amino acids: CSASLPWDRYNSPLHF. The CDR3 DNA follows: TGCAGTGCTTCTCTACCGTGGGACAGATATAATTCACCCCTCCACTTT.

The gene calls are TRBV5-5 and TRBJ2-3, with D maybe TRBD2 (6 bases). Germline CDR1 reads SGHKS; CDR2 reads YYEKEE (reference sequence). The V end was cut by 1 base, the J end by 0 bases, with 15 bases between. This CDR3 contains 17 residues. The CDR3: CASSLSVWGVSTDTQYF. The CDR3 DNA reads as TGTGCCAGCAGCTTGTCGGTGTGGGGGGTAAGCACAGATACGCAGTATTTT.

This clonotype was seen a handful of times. The chain carries TRBV20-1 and TRBJ2-1, with unresolved D. Germline loops: CDR1 DFQATT, CDR2 SNEGSKA (reference sequence). V lost 1 base and J 4 bases, leaving 2 bases between the germline ends. The CDR3 spans 11 residues. CDR3 coding DNA: TGCAGTGCTAGAGCGTACAATGAGCAGTTCTTC. Amino acid sequence: CSARAYNEQFF.

The V call is TRBV7-2, the J call TRBJ2-2; TRBD2 aligns across 9 bases. Germline assignment: CDR1 SGHTA and CDR2 FQGNSA. The CDR3 totals 16 residues. V was pared by 3 bases and J by 2 bases, with 4 bases of the junction left unmatched. Here the CDR3 reads CASSFSGGINTGELFF. Here the CDR3 DNA reads TGTGCCAGCAGCTTTAGCGGGGGCATTAACACCGGGGAGCTGTTTTTT.

The table lists this clonotype with a count of one. J is TRBJ1-1 and V is TRBV6-8; D unresolved. Germline CDR1 MNHGY, CDR2 SAAAGT. The V and J ends lost 8 bases and 6 bases respectively, with 19 bases between them. The length of the CDR3 is 14 residues. For the CDR3, the DNA is TGTGCCAGCCTACCGGTTGTCAGAACTTCTGAAGCTTTCTTT. Its translation: CASLPVVRTSEAFF.